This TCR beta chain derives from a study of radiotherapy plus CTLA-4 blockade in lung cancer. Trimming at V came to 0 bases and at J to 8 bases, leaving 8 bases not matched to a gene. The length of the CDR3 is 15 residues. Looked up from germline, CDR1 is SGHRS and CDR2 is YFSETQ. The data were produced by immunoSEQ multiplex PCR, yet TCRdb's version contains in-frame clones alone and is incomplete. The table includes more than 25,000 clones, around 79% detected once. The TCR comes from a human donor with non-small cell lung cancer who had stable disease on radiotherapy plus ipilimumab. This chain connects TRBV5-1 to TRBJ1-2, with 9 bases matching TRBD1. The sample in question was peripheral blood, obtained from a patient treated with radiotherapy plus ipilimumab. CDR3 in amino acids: CASSLAVGQGAGYTF. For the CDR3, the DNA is TGCGCCAGCAGCTTGGCCGTGGGACAGGGAGCCGGCTACACCTTC.